Listed below are T cell receptor beta chains from one sample, sequenced in a study of blood T cells in healthy people across ages. TCRdb called the 5' RACE reads again in MiXCR, with one record for every CDR3 protein. The profile shows about 1.7 million distinct CDR3 sequences, approximately 28% of them singletons. The sequencing input was blood. All receptors derive from a young woman in good health. Each CDR3 is given with its conserved first and last residue. A D gene is named only where the DNA matches it firmly. Only some rows state a clone size, as once, few, many or a class for expanded clones.

d_gene,abundance,v_gene,j_gene,CDR3nt,CDR3aa
.,once,TRBV12-3/TRBV12-4,TRBJ2-3,TGTGCCAGCAGCATAGGGGCGGGAACGAGAACAGATACGCAGTATTTT,CASSIGAGTRTDTQYF
.,many,TRBV3-1,TRBJ2-4,TGTGCCAGCAGCCGAACCAGGGAGAGCATTCAGTACTTC,CASSRTRESIQYF
.,many,TRBV7-9,TRBJ2-4,TGTGCCAGCAGCAAGGGACTCCTCGGAGGCATTCAGTACTTC,CASSKGLLGGIQYF
.,.,TRBV29-1,TRBJ1-1,TGCAGCGCTAAAATCGTGGACTCTGAAGCTTTCTTT,CSAKIVDSEAFF
TRBD2,.,TRBV28,TRBJ2-5,TGTGCCAGCAGTTCCCCGGGGGGGGAAGGAGGGAAGACCCAGTACTTC,CASSSPGGEGGKTQYF
TRBD2,many,TRBV20-1,TRBJ2-7,TGCAGTGCTAGAGATCACACTAGCGGGAGCCGAACCTCCGAGCAGTACTTC,CSARDHTSGSRTSEQYF
.,once,TRBV5-5,TRBJ1-1,TGTGCCAGCAGCTACAACACGGGACCGAGGAGCACTGAAGCTTTCTTT,CASSYNTGPRSTEAFF
.,.,TRBV4-3,TRBJ2-7,TGCGCCAGCAGCCAAGATATCGGGGGTGTGGACGAGCAGTACTTC,CASSQDIGGVDEQYF
.,.,TRBV7-2,TRBJ2-3,TGTGCCAGCAGTCTCGACCGGGGCGCCCCTAACACAGATACGCAGTATTTT,CASSLDRGAPNTDTQYF
TRBD2,many,TRBV7-6,TRBJ2-7,TGTGCCAGCAGCCCGGGACTAGCGGGAATCGAGCAGTACTTC,CASSPGLAGIEQYF
TRBD2,few,TRBV11-2,TRBJ2-1,TGTGCCAGCAGAACACTAGGGCTAGCGGGAGTTGATGAGCAGTTCTTC,CASRTLGLAGVDEQFF
.,.,TRBV4-3,TRBJ2-7,TGCGCCAGCAGCCAAGTGGGGCAGAGCATCCCCGAGCAGTACTTC,CASSQVGQSIPEQYF
.,.,TRBV4-3,TRBJ2-7,TGCGCCAGCAGCCAAGACAGGGCCCTTTACGAGCAGTACTTC,CASSQDRALYEQYF
TRBD1,once,TRBV5-1,TRBJ1-3,TGCGCCAGCAGCCTCCCGACAGGGGCTGGAAACACCATATATTTT,CASSLPTGAGNTIYF
.,.,TRBV20-1,TRBJ2-7,TGCAGTGCTAGAGCTCCGGGGGGCTCCTACGAGCAGGACTTC,CSARAPGGSYEQDF
TRBD1,many,TRBV7-2,TRBJ1-2,TGTGCCAGCAGCTTAGGACGGACAGGGGGAACTGGCTACACCTTC,CASSLGRTGGTGYTF
.,few,TRBV27,TRBJ2-7,TGTGCCAGCAGTCCAACTTTAGGGGGGGCCTACGAGCAGTACTTC,CASSPTLGGAYEQYF
.,.,TRBV7-2,TRBJ2-2,TGTGCCAGCAGCTTAGGGCCCTCCTGGGAGCTGTTTTTT,CASSLGPSWELFF
.,.,TRBV20-1,TRBJ2-3,TGCAGTGCTAGAGATCCCGGGCGGGGAGTCACAGATACGCAGTATTTT,CSARDPGRGVTDTQYF
.,few,TRBV20-1,TRBJ1-6,TGCAGTGCTAGAGATCCCAACGGTTATAATTCACCCCTCCACTTT,CSARDPNGYNSPLHF
.,.,TRBV5-1,TRBJ1-5,TGCGCCAGCCTCCGAAGGGGGAACTATAGCAATCAGCCCCAGCATTTT,CASLRRGNYSNQPQHF
.,few,TRBV6-4,TRBJ2-7,TGTGCCGTTAGACGGGGGACACCCTACGAGCAGTACTTC,CAVRRGTPYEQYF
.,many,TRBV12-3/TRBV12-4,TRBJ2-5,TGTGCCAGCAGTTTAGCGTATTCGCGCTCGTACCAAGAGACCCAGTACTTC,CASSLAYSRSYQETQYF
.,few,TRBV5-1,TRBJ2-1,TGCGCCAGCAGTCCGATCCTGAGGGGTTTGGAGCAGTTCTTC,CASSPILRGLEQFF
.,.,TRBV5-4,TRBJ2-6,TGTGCCAGCAGCTCGTTGGAAAACTCTGGGGCCAACGTCCTGACTTTC,CASSSLENSGANVLTF
TRBD1,many,TRBV6-5,TRBJ2-7,TGTGCCAGCAGTTCTGACAGGGGCTCCGAGCAGTACTTC,CASSSDRGSEQYF
.,.,TRBV20-1,TRBJ2-1,TGCAGTGCAGACAGGACCGACCTTAATGAGCAGTTCTTC,CSADRTDLNEQFF
TRBD2,.,TRBV15,TRBJ2-1,TGTGCCGCCAGCAGAGTTGGCGGGAGGACGCACAATGAGCAGTTCTTC,CAASRVGGRTHNEQFF
TRBD2,many,TRBV28,TRBJ2-5,TGTGCCGTTGGGGAGGGGATCCAAGAGACCCAGTACTTC,CAVGEGIQETQYF
TRBD1,.,TRBV7-8,TRBJ2-1,TGTGCCAGCAGCTTAGACCAGGGGGCGAGCTCCTACAATGAGCAGTTCTTC,CASSLDQGASSYNEQFF
.,.,TRBV12-3/TRBV12-4,TRBJ2-7,TGTGCCAGCAGTTGGGGAGGAGTGGGAACCTACGAGCAGTACTTC,CASSWGGVGTYEQYF
.,.,TRBV18,TRBJ2-1,TGTGCCAGCTCACCAGACAGCCTATCATCCAATGAGCAGTTCTTC,CASSPDSLSSNEQFF
.,once,TRBV4-1,TRBJ1-1,TGCGTCAGCACCAAGATAGGGGAATATGAAGCTTTCTTT,CVSTKIGEYEAFF
TRBD1,.,TRBV28,TRBJ2-3,TGTGCCGGCAGTTTAGGGACAGGGGGCTCAAGGGATACGCAGTATTTT,CAGSLGTGGSRDTQYF
.,many,TRBV7-2,TRBJ2-5,TGTGCCAGCAGCTTTCGCGCCGAGACCCAGTACTTC,CASSFRAETQYF
.,.,TRBV18,TRBJ2-7,TGTGCCAGCTCACCGGCAGGCGGAAGGGGGACCTACGAGCAGTACTTC,CASSPAGGRGTYEQYF
.,.,TRBV20-1,TRBJ1-5,TGCAGTGCTATAGATATTTCCGGTAATCAGCCCCAGCATTTT,CSAIDISGNQPQHF
.,.,TRBV7-2,TRBJ2-1,TGTGCCAGCAGCGGTGCAGGGGTGTCCTACAATGAGCAGTTCTTC,CASSGAGVSYNEQFF
TRBD1,.,TRBV20-1,TRBJ2-7,TGCAGTGCTAACACCGGGACAGGGGCCTACGAGCAGTACTTC,CSANTGTGAYEQYF
TRBD2,.,TRBV20-1,TRBJ2-2,TGCAGCGCCACCCTTACTCTAGCGGACGCAACCGGGGAGCTGTTTTTT,CSATLTLADATGELFF
.,.,TRBV15,TRBJ2-2,TGTGCCACCAGCACCAGGTCTAGTCGTTCCGGGGAGCTGTTTTTT,CATSTRSSRSGELFF
.,few,TRBV18,TRBJ2-5,TGTGCCAGCTCACCAATGGCCCCCAAGGAGACCCAGTACTTC,CASSPMAPKETQYF
TRBD1,.,TRBV29-1,TRBJ2-3,TGCAGCGTATTGACAGGGGGGGCAGATACGCAGTATTTT,CSVLTGGADTQYF
.,many,TRBV6-2/TRBV6-3,TRBJ2-7,TGTGCCAGCAGTTACCGGGACGGTTACGAGCAGTACTTC,CASSYRDGYEQYF
.,.,TRBV4-2,TRBJ2-3,TGTGCCAGCAGCCAAGAATTAGCCACAGATACGCAGTATTTT,CASSQELATDTQYF
.,few,TRBV10-2,TRBJ2-1,TGCGCCAGCAGTGACGGCGGCCTCTCCTACAATGAGCAGTTCTTC,CASSDGGLSYNEQFF
.,many,TRBV29-1,TRBJ2-1,TGCAGCGTTGCGGTGGGTAATAATGAGCAGTTCTTC,CSVAVGNNEQFF
.,.,TRBV7-2,TRBJ1-6,TGTGCCAGCAGCTCCCGGGACATAAATAATTCACCCCTCCACTTT,CASSSRDINNSPLHF
TRBD1,.,TRBV4-1,TRBJ2-7,TGCGCCAGCAGCCATACTACGAACAGGGGCCGATCTGTTACCCAGTACTTC,CASSHTTNRGRSVTQYF
.,few,TRBV5-1,TRBJ2-7,TGCGCCAGCAGGTATTCGACAGCCGTGTCGGAGCAGTACTTC,CASRYSTAVSEQYF